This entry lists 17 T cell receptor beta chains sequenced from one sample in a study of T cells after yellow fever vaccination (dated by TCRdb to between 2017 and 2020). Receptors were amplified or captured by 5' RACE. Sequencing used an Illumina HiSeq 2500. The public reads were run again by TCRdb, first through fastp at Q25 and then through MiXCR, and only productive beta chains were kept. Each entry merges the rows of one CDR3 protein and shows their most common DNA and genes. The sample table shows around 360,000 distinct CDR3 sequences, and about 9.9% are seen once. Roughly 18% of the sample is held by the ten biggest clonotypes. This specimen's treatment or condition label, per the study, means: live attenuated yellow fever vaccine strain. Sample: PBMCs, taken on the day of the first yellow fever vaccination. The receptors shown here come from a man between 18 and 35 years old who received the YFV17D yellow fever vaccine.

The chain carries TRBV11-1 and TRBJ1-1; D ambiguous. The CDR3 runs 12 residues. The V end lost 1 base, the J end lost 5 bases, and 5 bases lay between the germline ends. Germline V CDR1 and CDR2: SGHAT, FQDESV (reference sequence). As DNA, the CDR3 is TGTGCCAGCAGCTTAGTCCAGACTGAAGCTTTCTTT. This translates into CASSLVQTEAFF.

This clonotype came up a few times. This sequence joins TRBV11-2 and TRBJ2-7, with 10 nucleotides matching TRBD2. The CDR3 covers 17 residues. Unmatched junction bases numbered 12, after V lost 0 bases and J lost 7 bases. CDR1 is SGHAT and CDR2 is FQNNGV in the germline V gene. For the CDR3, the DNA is TGTGCCAGCAGCTTAGAGATTAGCGGGGGGCCTCGCTGGGAGCAGTACTTC. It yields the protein CASSLEISGGPRWEQYF.

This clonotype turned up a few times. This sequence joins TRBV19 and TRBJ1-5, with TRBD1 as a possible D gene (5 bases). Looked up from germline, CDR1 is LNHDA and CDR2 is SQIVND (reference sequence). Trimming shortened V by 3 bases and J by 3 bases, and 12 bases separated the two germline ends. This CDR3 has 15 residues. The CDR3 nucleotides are TGTGCCAGTAGTATTCCCCGACAGCTCAATCAGCCCCAGCATTTT. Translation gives CASSIPRQLNQPQHF.

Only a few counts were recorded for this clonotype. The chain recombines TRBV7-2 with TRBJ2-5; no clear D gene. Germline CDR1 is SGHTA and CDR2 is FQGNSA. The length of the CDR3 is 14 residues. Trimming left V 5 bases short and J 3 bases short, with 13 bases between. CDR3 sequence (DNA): TGTGCCAGCAGCCTTGCTCCAACAGAAGAGACCCAGTACTTC. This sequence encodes CASSLAPTEETQYF.

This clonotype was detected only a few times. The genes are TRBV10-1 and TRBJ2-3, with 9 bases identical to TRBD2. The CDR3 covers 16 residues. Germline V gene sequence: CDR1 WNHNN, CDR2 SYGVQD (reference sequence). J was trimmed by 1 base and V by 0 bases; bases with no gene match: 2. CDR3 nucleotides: TGCGCCAGCAGTGAGTCGCTAGCGGGGCGCACAGATACGCAGTATTTT. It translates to CASSESLAGRTDTQYF.

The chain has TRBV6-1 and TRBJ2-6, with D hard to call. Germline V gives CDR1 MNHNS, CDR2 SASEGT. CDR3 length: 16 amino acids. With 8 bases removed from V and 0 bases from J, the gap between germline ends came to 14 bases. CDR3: CASLPGLSSGANVLTF. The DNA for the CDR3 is TGTGCCAGCCTACCGGGCCTCAGCTCTGGGGCCAACGTCCTGACTTTC.

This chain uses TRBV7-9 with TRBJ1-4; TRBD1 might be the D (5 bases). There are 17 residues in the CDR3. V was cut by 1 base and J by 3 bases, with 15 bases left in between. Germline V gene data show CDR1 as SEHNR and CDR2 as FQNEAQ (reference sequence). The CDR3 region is CASSLVAGKEANEKLFF. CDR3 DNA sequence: TGTGCCAGCAGCTTAGTCGCAGGGAAAGAGGCTAATGAAAAACTGTTTTTT.

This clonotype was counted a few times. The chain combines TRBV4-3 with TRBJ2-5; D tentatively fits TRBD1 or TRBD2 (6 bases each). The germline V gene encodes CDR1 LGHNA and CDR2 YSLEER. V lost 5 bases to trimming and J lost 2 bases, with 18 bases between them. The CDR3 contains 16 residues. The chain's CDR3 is CASSGGLAGRQETQYF. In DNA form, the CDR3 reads TGCGCCAGCAGCGGGGGGCTGGCGGGGCGGCAAGAGACCCAGTACTTC.

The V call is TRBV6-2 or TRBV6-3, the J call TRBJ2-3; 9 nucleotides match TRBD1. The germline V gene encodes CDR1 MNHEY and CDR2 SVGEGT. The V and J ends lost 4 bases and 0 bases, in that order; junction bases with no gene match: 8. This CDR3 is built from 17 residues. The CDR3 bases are TGTGCCAGCAGTTCCACCGACAGGGGGACGAGCACAGATACGCAGTATTTT. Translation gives CASSSTDRGTSTDTQYF.

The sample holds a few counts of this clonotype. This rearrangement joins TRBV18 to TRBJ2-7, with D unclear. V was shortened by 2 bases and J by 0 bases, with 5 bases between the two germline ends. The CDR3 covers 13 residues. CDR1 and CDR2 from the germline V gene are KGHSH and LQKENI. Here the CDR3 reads CASSPAPSYEQYV. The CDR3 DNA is TGTGCCAGCTCACCAGCTCCCTCCTACGAGCAGTACGTC.

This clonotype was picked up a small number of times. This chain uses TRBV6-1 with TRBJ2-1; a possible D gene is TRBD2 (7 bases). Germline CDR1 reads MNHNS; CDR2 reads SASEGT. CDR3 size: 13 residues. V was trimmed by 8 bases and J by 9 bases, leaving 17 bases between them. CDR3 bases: TGTGCCAGCGGGGCGGGGGCCCCCCGTGAGCAGTTCTTC. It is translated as CASGAGAPREQFF.

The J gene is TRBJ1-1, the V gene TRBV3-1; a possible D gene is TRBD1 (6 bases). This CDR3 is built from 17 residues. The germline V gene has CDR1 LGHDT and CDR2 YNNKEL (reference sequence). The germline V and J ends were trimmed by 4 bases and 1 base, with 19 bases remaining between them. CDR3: CASSLQSSGDWNTEAFF. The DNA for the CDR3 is TGTGCCAGCAGCCTTCAGAGTTCAGGGGATTGGAACACTGAAGCTTTCTTT. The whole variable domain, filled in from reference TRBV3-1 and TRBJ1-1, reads DTAVSQTPKYLVTQMGNDKSIKCEQNLGHDTMYWYKQDSKKFLKIMFSYNNKELIINETVPNRFSPKSPDKAHLNLHINSLELGDSAVYFCASSLQSSGDWNTEAFFGQGTRLTVV.

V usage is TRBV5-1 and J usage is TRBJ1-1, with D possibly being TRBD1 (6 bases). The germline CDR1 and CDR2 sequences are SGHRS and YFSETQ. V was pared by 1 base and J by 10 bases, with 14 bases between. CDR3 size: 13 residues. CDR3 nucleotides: TGCGCCAGCAGCTTGAGCGGGGGCCGCCCAGCTTTCTTT. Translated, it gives CASSLSGGRPAFF.

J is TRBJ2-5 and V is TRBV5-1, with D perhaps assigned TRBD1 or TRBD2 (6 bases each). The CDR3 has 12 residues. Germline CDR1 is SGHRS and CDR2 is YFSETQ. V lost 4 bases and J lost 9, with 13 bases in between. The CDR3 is CASSRKEGAQYF. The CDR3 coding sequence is TGCGCCAGCAGCAGAAAGGAGGGGGCCCAGTACTTC.

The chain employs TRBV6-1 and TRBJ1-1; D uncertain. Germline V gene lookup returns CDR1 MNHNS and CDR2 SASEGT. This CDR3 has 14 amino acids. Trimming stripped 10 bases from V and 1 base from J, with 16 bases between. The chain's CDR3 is CATTKAGWNTEAFF. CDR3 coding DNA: TGTGCCACCACTAAGGCGGGTTGGAACACTGAAGCTTTCTTT.

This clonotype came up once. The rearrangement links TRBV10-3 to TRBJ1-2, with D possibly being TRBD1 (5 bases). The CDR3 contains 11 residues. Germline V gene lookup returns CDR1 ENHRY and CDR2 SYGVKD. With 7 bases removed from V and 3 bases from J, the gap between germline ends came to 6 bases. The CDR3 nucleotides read TGTGCCATCATGGGGGACTATGGCTACACCTTC. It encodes CAIMGDYGYTF.

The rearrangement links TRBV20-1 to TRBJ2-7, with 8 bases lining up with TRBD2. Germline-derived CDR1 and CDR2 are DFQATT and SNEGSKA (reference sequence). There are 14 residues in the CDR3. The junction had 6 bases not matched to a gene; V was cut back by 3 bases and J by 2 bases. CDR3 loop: CSASPGTRPYEQYV. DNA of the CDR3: TGCAGTGCTAGTCCAGGGACTAGACCCTACGAGCAGTACGTC.